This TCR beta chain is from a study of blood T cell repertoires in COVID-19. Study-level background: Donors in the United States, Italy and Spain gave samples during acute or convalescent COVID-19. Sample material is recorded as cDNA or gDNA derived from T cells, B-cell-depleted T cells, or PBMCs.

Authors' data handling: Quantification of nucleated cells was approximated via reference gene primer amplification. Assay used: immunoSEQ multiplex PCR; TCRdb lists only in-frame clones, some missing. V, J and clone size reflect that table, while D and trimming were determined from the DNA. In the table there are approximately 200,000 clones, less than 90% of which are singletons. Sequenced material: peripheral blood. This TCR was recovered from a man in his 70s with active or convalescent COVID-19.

The CDR3 DNA is TGCAGCGTGGAGACTAGGACAGGGCCTAACGGCTACACCTTC. It specifies CSVETRTGPNGYTF. The chain has TRBV29-1 and TRBJ1-2; 8 bases align to TRBD1. CDR1 and CDR2 (germline): SQVTM, ANQGSEA. With V trimmed by 6 bases and J by 8 bases, 14 bases remained unmatched. CDR3 length equals 14 residues.